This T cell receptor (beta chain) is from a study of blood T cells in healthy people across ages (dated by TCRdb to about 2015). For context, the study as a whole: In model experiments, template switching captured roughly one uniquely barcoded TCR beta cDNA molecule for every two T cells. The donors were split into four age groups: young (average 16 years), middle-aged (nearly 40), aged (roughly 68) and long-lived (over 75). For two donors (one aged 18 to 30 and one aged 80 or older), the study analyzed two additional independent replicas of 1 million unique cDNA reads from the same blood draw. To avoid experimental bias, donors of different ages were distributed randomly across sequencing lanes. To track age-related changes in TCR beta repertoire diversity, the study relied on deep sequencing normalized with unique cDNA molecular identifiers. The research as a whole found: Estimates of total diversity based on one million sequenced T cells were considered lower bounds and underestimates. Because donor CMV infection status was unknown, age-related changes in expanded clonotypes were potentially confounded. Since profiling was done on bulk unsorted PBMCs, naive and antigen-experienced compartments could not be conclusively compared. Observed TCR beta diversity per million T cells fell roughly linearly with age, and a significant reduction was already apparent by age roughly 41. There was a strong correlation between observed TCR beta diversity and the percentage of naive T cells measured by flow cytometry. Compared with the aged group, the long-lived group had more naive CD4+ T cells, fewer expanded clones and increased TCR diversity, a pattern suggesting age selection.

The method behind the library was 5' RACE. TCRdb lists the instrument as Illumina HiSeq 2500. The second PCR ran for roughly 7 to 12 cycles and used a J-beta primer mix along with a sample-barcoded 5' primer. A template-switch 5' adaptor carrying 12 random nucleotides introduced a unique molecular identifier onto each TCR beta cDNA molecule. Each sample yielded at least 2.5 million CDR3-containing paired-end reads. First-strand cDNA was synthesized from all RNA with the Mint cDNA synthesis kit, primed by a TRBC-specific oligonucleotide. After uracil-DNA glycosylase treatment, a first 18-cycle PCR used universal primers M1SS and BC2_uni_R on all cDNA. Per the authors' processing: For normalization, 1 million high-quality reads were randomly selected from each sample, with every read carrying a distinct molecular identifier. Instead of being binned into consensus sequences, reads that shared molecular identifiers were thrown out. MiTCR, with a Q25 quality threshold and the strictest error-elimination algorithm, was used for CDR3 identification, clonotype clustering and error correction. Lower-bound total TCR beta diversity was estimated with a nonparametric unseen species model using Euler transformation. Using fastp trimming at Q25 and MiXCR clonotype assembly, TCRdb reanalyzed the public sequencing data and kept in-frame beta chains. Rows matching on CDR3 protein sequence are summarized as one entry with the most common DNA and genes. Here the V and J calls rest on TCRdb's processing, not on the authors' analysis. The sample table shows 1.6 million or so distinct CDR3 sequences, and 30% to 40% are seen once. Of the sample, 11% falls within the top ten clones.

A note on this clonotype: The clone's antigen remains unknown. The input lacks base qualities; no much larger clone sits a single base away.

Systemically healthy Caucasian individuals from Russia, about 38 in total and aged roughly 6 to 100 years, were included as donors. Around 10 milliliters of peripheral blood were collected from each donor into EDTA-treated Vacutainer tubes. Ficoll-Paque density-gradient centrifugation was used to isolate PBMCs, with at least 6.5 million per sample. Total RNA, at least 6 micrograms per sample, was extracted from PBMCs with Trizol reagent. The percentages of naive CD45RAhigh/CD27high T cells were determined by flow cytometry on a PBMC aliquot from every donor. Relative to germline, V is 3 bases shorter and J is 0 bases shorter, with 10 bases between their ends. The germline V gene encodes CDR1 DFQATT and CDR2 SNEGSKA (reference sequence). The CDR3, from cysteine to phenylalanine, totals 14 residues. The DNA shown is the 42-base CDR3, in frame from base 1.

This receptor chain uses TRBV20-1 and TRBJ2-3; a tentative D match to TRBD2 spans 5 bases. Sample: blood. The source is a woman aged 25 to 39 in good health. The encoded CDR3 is CSASGSASTDTQYF. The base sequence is TGCAGTGCTAGTGGGAGCGCTAGCACAGATACGCAGTATTTT.